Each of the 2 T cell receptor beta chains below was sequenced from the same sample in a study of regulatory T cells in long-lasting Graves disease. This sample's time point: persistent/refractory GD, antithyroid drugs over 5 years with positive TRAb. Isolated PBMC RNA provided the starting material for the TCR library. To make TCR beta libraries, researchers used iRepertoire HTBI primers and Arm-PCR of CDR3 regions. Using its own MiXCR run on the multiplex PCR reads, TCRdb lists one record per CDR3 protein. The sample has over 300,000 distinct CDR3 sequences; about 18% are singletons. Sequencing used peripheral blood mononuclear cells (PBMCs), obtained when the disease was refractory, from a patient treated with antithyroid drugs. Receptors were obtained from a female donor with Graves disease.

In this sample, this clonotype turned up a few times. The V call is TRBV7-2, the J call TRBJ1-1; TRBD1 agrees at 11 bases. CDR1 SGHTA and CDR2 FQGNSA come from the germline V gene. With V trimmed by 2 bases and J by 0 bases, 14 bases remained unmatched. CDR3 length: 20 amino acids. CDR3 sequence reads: CASSLPPRDRGGDLNTEAFF. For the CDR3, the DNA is TGTGCCAGCAGCTTACCCCCCCGGGACAGGGGGGGGGATTTGAACACTGAAGCTTTCTTT.

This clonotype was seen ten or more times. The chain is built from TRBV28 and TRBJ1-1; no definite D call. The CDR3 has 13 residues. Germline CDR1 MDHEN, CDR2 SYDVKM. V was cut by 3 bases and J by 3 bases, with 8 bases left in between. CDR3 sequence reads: CASSFGLYTEAFF. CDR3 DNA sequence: TGTGCCAGCAGTTTCGGGCTCTACACTGAAGCTTTCTTT.